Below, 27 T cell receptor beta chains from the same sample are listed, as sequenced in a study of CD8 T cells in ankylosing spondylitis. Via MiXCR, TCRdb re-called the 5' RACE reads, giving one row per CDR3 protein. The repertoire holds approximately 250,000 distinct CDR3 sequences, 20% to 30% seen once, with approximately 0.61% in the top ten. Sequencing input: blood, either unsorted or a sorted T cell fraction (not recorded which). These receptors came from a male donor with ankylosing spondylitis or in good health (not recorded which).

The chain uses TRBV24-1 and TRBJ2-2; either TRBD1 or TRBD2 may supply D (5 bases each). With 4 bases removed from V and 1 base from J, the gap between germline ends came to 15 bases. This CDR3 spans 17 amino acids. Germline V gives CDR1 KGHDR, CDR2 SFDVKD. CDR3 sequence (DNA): TGTGCCACCAGTGACAGCCGGGACCGCGAGAACACCGGGGAGCTGTTTTTT. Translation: CATSDSRDRENTGELFF.

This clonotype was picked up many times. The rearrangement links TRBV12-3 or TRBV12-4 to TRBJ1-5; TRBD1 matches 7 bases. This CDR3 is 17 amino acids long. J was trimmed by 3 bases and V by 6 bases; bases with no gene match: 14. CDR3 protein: CASSQKGAHVPNQPQHF. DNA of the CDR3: TGTGCCAGCAGCCAAAAGGGGGCCCACGTACCCAATCAGCCCCAGCATTTT.

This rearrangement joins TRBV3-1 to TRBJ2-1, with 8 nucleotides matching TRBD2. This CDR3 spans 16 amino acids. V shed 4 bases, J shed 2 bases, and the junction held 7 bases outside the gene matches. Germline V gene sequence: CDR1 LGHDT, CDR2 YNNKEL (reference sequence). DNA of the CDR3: TGTGCCAGCAGCCGGAACGGACTAGCTCCCTACAATGAGCAGTTCTTC. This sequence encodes CASSRNGLAPYNEQFF.

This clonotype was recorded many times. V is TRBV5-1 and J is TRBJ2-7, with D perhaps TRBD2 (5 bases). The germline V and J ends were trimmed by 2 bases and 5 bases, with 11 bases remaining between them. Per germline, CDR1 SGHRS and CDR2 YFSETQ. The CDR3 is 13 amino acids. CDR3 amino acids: CASSFGPGNEQYF. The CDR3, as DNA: TGCGCCAGCAGCTTCGGTCCGGGGAACGAGCAGTACTTC. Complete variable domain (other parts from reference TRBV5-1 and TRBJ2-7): KAGVTQTPRYLIKTRGQQVTLSCSPISGHRSVSWYQQTPGQGLQFLFEYFSETQRNKGNFPGRFSGRQFSNSRSEMNVSTLELGDSALYLCASSFGPGNEQYFGPGTRLTVT.

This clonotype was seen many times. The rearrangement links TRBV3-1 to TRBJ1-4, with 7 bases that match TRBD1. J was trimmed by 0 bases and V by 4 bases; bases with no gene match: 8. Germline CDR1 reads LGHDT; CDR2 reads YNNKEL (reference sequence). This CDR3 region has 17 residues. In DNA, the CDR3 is TGTGCCAGCAGCCGGACCCCAGGGGGTGCAACTAATGAAAAACTGTTTTTT. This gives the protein CASSRTPGGATNEKLFF.

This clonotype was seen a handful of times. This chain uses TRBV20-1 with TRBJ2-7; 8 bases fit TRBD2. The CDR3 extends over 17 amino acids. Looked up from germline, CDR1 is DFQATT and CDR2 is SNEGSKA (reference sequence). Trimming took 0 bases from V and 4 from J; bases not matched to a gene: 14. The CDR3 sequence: CSARDRSLAGRRYEQYF. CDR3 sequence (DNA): TGCAGTGCTAGAGATCGATCCCTAGCGGGTCGAAGGTACGAGCAGTACTTC.

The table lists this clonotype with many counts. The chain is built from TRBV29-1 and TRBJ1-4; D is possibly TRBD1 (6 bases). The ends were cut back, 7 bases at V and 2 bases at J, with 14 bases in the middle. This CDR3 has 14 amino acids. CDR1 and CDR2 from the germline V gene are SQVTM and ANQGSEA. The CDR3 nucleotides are TGCAGCGGTCAGGGGAGTGCCACTAATGAAAAACTGTTTTTT. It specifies CSGQGSATNEKLFF. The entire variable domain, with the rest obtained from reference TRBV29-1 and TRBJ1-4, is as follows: SAVISQKPSRDICQRGTSLTIQCQVDSQVTMMFWYRQQPGQSLTLIATANQGSEATYESGFVIDKFPISRPNLTFSTLTVSNMSPEDSSIYLCSGQGSATNEKLFFGSGTQLSVL.

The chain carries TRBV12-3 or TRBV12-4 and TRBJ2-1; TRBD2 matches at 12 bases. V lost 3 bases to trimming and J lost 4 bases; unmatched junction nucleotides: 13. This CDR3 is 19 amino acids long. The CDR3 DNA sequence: TGTGCCAGCAGTTTTGGGCGATGGGCCCTAGCGGGGGGGTACAATGAGCAGTTCTTC. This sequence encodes CASSFGRWALAGGYNEQFF.

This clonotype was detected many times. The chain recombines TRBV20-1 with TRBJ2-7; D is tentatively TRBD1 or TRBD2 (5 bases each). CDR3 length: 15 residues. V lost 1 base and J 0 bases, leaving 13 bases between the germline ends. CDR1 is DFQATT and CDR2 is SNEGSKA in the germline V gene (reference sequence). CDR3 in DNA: TGCAGTGCTAGAGTAGGGACGGCCAGCTCCTACGAGCAGTACTTC. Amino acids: CSARVGTASSYEQYF.

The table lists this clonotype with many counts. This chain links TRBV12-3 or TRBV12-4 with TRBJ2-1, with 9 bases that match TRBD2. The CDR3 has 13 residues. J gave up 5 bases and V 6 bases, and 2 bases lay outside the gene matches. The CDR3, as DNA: TGTGCCAGCAGACTAGCGGGTCACAATGAGCAGTTCTTC. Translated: CASRLAGHNEQFF.

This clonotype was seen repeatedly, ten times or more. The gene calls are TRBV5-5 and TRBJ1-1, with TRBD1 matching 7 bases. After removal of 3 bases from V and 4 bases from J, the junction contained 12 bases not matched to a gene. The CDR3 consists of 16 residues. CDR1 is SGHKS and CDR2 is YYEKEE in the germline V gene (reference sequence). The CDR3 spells CASSSAGGSSVTEAFF. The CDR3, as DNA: TGTGCCAGCAGCTCTGCAGGGGGGTCCAGTGTCACTGAAGCTTTCTTT.

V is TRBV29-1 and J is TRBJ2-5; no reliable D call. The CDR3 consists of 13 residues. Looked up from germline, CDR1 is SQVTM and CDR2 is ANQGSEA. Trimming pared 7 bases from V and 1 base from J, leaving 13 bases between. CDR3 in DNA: TGCAGCGCCGGGCGGCAGTTCCAAGAGACCCAGTACTTC. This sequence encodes CSAGRQFQETQYF.

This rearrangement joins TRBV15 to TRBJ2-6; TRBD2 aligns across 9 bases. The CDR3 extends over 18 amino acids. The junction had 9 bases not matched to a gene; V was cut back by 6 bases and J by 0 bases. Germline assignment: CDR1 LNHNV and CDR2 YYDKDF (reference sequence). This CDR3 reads CATRSGGPFDSGANVLTF. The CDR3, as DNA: TGTGCCACCAGGAGCGGGGGGCCCTTTGACTCTGGGGCCAACGTCCTGACTTTC.

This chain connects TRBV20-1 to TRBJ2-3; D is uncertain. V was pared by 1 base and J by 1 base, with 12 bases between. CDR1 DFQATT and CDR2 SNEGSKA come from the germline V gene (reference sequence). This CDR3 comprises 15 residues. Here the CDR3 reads CSARGPRARTDTQYF. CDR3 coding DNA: TGCAGTGCTAGAGGCCCTAGGGCCCGCACAGATACGCAGTATTTT.

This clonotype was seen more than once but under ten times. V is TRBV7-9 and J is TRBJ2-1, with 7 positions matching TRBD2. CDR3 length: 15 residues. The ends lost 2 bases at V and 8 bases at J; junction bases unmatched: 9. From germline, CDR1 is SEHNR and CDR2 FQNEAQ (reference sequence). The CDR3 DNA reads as TGTGCCAGCAGCTTACGGGGGGACCGAGCCCATGAGCAGTTCTTC. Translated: CASSLRGDRAHEQFF.

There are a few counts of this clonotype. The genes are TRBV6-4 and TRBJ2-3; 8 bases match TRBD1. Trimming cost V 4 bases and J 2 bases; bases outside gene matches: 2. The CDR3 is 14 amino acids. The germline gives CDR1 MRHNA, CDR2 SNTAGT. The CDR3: CASSVGQATDTQYF. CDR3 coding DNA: TGTGCCAGCAGTGTGGGACAGGCCACAGATACGCAGTATTTT.

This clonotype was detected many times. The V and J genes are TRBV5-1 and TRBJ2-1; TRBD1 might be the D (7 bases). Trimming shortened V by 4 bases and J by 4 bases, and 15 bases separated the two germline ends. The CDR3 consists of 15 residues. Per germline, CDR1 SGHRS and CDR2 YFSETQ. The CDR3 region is CASSPRGERYNEQFF. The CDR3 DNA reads TGCGCCAGCAGCCCCAGGGGGGAACGATACAATGAGCAGTTCTTC.

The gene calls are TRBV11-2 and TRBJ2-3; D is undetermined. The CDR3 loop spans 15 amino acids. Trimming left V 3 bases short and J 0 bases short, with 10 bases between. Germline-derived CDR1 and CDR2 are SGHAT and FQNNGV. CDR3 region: CASSFGGWSTDTQYF. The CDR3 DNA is TGTGCCAGCAGCTTTGGCGGCTGGAGCACAGATACGCAGTATTTT.

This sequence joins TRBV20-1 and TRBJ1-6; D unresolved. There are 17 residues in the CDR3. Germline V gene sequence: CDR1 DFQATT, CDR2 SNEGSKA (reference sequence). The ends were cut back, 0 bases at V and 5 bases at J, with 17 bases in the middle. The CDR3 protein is CSARDPRKGVDNSPLHF. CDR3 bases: TGCAGTGCTAGAGATCCAAGAAAGGGTGTGGATAATTCACCCCTCCACTTT.

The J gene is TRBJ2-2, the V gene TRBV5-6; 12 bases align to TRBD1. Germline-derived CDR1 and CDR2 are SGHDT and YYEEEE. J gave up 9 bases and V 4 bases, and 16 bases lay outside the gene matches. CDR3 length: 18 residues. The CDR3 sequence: CASSPRDRGRSWYRELFF. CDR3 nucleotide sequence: TGTGCCAGCAGCCCTCGGGACAGGGGGCGCTCTTGGTATCGGGAGCTGTTTTTT.

The DNA for the CDR3 is TGCGCCAGCAGCTTGGCACAGTTGGGGACCCACAATGAGCAGTTCTTC. Translating it yields CASSLAQLGTHNEQFF. V usage is TRBV5-1 and J usage is TRBJ2-1; D is tentatively TRBD1 or TRBD2 (5 bases each). Germline V gene data show CDR1 as SGHRS and CDR2 as YFSETQ. The CDR3 runs to 16 residues. Between the trimmed V and J ends, which lost 0 bases and 5 bases, there was a span of 15 bases.

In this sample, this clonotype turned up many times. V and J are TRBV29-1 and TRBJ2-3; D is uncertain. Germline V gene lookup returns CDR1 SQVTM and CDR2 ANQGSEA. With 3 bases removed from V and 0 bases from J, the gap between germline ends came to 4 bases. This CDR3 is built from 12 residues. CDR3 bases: TGCAGCGTTGACGCCAGCACAGATACGCAGTATTTT. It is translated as CSVDASTDTQYF.

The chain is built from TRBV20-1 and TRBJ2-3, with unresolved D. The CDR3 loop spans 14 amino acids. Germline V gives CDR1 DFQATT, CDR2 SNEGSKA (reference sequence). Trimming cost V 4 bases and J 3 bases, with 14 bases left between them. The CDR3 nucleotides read TGCAGTGCTAATCGGCGAAGGCAAACAGATACGCAGTATTTT. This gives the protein CSANRRRQTDTQYF.

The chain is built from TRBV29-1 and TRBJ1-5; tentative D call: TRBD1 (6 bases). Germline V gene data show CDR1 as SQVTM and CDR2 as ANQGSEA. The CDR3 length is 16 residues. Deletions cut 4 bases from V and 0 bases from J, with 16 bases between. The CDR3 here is CSVVAGAANSNQPQHF. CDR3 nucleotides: TGCAGCGTTGTAGCGGGGGCAGCAAATAGCAATCAGCCCCAGCATTTT.

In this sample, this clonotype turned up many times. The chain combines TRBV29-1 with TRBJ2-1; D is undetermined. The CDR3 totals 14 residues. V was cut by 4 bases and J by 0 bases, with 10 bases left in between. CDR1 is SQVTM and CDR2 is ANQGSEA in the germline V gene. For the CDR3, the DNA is TGCAGCGTTGTCTCGTGGGGCTCCTACAATGAGCAGTTCTTC. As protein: CSVVSWGSYNEQFF.

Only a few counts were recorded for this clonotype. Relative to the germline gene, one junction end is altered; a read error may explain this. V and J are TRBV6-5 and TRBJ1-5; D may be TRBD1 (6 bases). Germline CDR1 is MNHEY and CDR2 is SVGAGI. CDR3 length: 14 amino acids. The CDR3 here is CASSNSGVGQPQHF. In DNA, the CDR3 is TGTGCCAGCAGTAACTCAGGGGTGGGTCAGCCCCAGCATTTT.

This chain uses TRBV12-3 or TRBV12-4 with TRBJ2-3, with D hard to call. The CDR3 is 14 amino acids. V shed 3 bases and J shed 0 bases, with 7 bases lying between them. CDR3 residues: CASSLAISTDTQYF. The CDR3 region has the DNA TGTGCCAGCAGTTTGGCAATTAGCACAGATACGCAGTATTTT.